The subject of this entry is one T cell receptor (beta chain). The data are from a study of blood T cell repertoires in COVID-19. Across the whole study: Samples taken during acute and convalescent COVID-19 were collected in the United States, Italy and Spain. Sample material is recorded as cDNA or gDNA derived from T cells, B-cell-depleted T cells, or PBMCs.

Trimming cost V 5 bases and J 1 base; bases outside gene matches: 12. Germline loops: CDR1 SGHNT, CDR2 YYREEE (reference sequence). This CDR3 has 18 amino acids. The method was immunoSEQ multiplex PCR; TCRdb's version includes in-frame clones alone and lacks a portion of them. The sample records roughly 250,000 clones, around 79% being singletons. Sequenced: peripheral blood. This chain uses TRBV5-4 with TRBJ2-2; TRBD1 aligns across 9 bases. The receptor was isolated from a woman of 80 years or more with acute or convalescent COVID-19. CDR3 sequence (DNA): TGTGCCAGCAGTTTCAACAGGGGGCAACGAGGGAACACCGGGGAGCTGTTTTTT. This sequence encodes CASSFNRGQRGNTGELFF.